The source of this T cell receptor beta chain is a study of blood T cell repertoires in COVID-19. For the study at large: Acute and convalescent COVID-19 specimens originated in the United States, Italy and Spain. PBMCs, B-cell-depleted T cells, or T cells were the source of the cDNA or gDNA that made up the material.

Profiling relied on immunoSEQ multiplex PCR, and the TCRdb table lists in-frame clones only, not all of them. The table shows approximately 270,000 clones, with approximately 91% occurring only once. This clone was seen just once. Per germline, CDR1 MNHEY and CDR2 SVGAGI. Trimming pared 6 bases from V and 2 bases from J, leaving 8 bases between. There are 12 residues in the CDR3. Sequencing input: peripheral blood. The rearrangement joins TRBV6-5 to TRBJ2-7; D remains ambiguous. The source of this sequence is a man over 45 with acute or convalescent COVID-19. CDR3 coding DNA: TGTGCCAGCAGGGGCCAGGCCTACGAGCAGTACTTC. Its protein product is CASRGQAYEQYF.